These T cell receptor beta chains were read from a single sample in a study of vaccination effects on CD4 cells after COVID-19. Clones were read by immunoSEQ multiplex PCR, and TCRdb kept only the in-frame ones, dropping some. Of approximately 74,000 clones listed, approximately 74% are singletons. These receptors have no identified antigens. Source: CD4+ T cells from PBMCs cultured with HCoV-NL63 spike peptides, taken before COVID-19 vaccination. All receptors derive from a human donor who received a COVID-19 vaccine. CDR3s include the opening cysteine and the closing phenylalanine or tryptophan. Fields, in order: D gene, J gene, clone size, V gene, CDR3 protein, CDR3 DNA. D genes are given only for firm matches. Not every row has a clone size; where given, it reads once, few, many or a size class.

d_call: NA; j_call: TRBJ2-5; clone_size: NA; v_call: TRBV18; cdr3_aa: CASTSTGQETQYF; cdr3_nt: TGTGCCAGCACCAGTACAGGGCAAGAGACCCAGTACTTC
d_call: NA; j_call: TRBJ1-6; clone_size: NA; v_call: TRBV19; cdr3_aa: CASSSQGSGNSPLHF; cdr3_nt: TGTGCCAGTAGTTCGCAGGGTTCAGGAAATTCACCCCTCCACTTT
d_call: NA; j_call: TRBJ2-1; clone_size: NA; v_call: TRBV19; cdr3_aa: CASSSPGQTLYNEQFF; cdr3_nt: TGTGCCAGTAGTTCTCCCGGACAGACTCTCTACAATGAGCAGTTCTTC
d_call: NA; j_call: TRBJ1-1; clone_size: NA; v_call: TRBV5-1; cdr3_aa: CASARRGPGTEAFF; cdr3_nt: TGCGCCAGCGCCAGACGGGGGCCGGGCACTGAAGCTTTCTTT
d_call: NA; j_call: TRBJ1-5; clone_size: NA; v_call: TRBV6-2/TRBV6-3; cdr3_aa: CASSSDSNQPQHF; cdr3_nt: TGTGCCAGCAGTTCGGATAGCAATCAGCCCCAGCATTTT
d_call: TRBD2; j_call: TRBJ2-5; clone_size: NA; v_call: TRBV10-2; cdr3_aa: CASGLGSGGVQETQYF; cdr3_nt: TGCGCCAGCGGTCTCGGCAGCGGGGGGGTCCAAGAGACCCAGTACTTC
d_call: NA; j_call: TRBJ1-2; clone_size: NA; v_call: TRBV2; cdr3_aa: CASSVRYGYTF; cdr3_nt: TGTGCCAGCAGTGTTCGCTATGGCTACACCTTC
d_call: TRBD1; j_call: TRBJ1-2; clone_size: NA; v_call: TRBV6-6; cdr3_aa: CASSSPGQGGYGYTF; cdr3_nt: TGTGCCAGCAGCAGCCCGGGACAGGGAGGATATGGCTACACCTTC
d_call: NA; j_call: TRBJ1-3; clone_size: NA; v_call: TRBV30; cdr3_aa: CAWSPGAISGNTIYF; cdr3_nt: TGTGCCTGGAGTCCAGGGGCGATCTCTGGAAACACCATATATTTT
d_call: TRBD2; j_call: TRBJ2-1; clone_size: NA; v_call: TRBV9; cdr3_aa: CASSVASGGVGEQFF; cdr3_nt: TGTGCCAGCAGCGTAGCCAGCGGGGGGGTTGGTGAGCAGTTCTTC
d_call: TRBD1; j_call: TRBJ1-6; clone_size: NA; v_call: TRBV7-9; cdr3_aa: CASSPPGTGFNSPLHF; cdr3_nt: TGTGCCAGCAGCCCGCCCGGGACAGGGTTCAATTCACCCCTCCACTTT
d_call: TRBD1; j_call: TRBJ1-2; clone_size: NA; v_call: TRBV6-5; cdr3_aa: CASSRDSYGYTF; cdr3_nt: TGTGCCAGCAGTAGGGACAGCTATGGCTACACCTTC
d_call: NA; j_call: TRBJ1-4; clone_size: NA; v_call: TRBV5-1; cdr3_aa: CATRPGSSNEKLFF; cdr3_nt: TGCGCCACCAGACCGGGCTCGTCGAATGAAAAACTGTTTTTT
d_call: NA; j_call: TRBJ1-3; clone_size: NA; v_call: TRBV13; cdr3_aa: CASSPQKSGNTIYF; cdr3_nt: TGTGCCAGCAGCCCCCAGAAGTCCGGAAACACCATATATTTT
d_call: NA; j_call: TRBJ1-5; clone_size: few; v_call: TRBV24-1; cdr3_aa: CATSEPQGPQHF; cdr3_nt: TGTGCCACCAGTGAGCCACAGGGCCCCCAGCATTTT
d_call: TRBD2; j_call: TRBJ2-3; clone_size: NA; v_call: TRBV28; cdr3_aa: CASSPSSGGSTDTQYF; cdr3_nt: TGTGCCAGCAGTCCATCTAGCGGGGGAAGCACAGATACGCAGTATTTT
d_call: TRBD1; j_call: TRBJ1-1; clone_size: NA; v_call: TRBV27; cdr3_aa: CASSQTGRTEAFF; cdr3_nt: TGTGCCAGCAGTCAGACAGGGCGGACTGAAGCTTTCTTT
d_call: NA; j_call: TRBJ1-2; clone_size: NA; v_call: TRBV24-1; cdr3_aa: CATSDPRGTLDYTF; cdr3_nt: TGTGCCACCAGTGATCCGCGAGGGACCCTCGACTACACCTTC
d_call: NA; j_call: TRBJ2-1; clone_size: few; v_call: TRBV7-3; cdr3_aa: CASSLGEIGNEQFF; cdr3_nt: TGTGCCAGCAGCTTAGGGGAGATAGGCAATGAGCAGTTCTTC
d_call: NA; j_call: TRBJ1-2; clone_size: NA; v_call: TRBV28; cdr3_aa: CASSLVDNYGYTF; cdr3_nt: TGTGCCAGCAGTTTAGTGGATAACTATGGCTACACCTTC
d_call: NA; j_call: TRBJ2-4; clone_size: NA; v_call: TRBV5-5; cdr3_aa: CASSVQGLSKNIQYF; cdr3_nt: TGTGCCAGCAGCGTACAGGGTTTGTCCAAAAACATTCAGTACTTC
d_call: TRBD2; j_call: TRBJ2-2; clone_size: NA; v_call: TRBV7-2; cdr3_aa: CASSPGVAGLNTGELFF; cdr3_nt: TGTGCCAGCAGCCCAGGCGTAGCGGGGCTAAACACCGGGGAGCTGTTTTTT
d_call: NA; j_call: TRBJ2-1; clone_size: few; v_call: TRBV5-8; cdr3_aa: CASPGRASANEQFF; cdr3_nt: TGTGCCAGCCCCGGCAGGGCCTCAGCGAATGAGCAGTTCTTC
d_call: NA; j_call: TRBJ2-3; clone_size: NA; v_call: TRBV7-9; cdr3_aa: CASSLVDGTDTQYF; cdr3_nt: TGTGCCAGCAGCTTAGTTGACGGCACAGATACGCAGTATTTT
d_call: NA; j_call: TRBJ1-1; clone_size: NA; v_call: TRBV5-1; cdr3_aa: CASSLGWNTEAFF; cdr3_nt: TGCGCCAGCTCCCTGGGGTGGAACACTGAAGCTTTCTTT
d_call: TRBD2; j_call: TRBJ2-2; clone_size: NA; v_call: TRBV5-1; cdr3_aa: CASSLLAGNTGELFF; cdr3_nt: TGCGCCAGCAGCTTACTAGCGGGGAACACCGGGGAGCTGTTTTTT
d_call: NA; j_call: TRBJ1-4; clone_size: few; v_call: TRBV18; cdr3_aa: CASSPRTWGEKLFF; cdr3_nt: TGTGCCAGCTCACCAAGGACCTGGGGCGAAAAACTGTTTTTT
d_call: TRBD2; j_call: TRBJ2-1; clone_size: NA; v_call: TRBV11-3; cdr3_aa: CASSSSYGRGASYNEQFF; cdr3_nt: TGTGCCAGCAGCTCAAGCTATGGGCGGGGGGCCTCCTACAATGAGCAGTTCTTC
d_call: NA; j_call: TRBJ1-5; clone_size: NA; v_call: TRBV5-4; cdr3_aa: CASSFGGRSNQPQHF; cdr3_nt: TGTGCCAGCAGCTTCGGGGGACGGAGCAATCAGCCCCAGCATTTT
d_call: TRBD1; j_call: TRBJ2-1; clone_size: NA; v_call: TRBV24-1; cdr3_aa: CATCKGGNYNEQFF; cdr3_nt: TGTGCCACCTGTAAAGGGGGCAACTACAATGAGCAGTTCTTC
d_call: TRBD2; j_call: TRBJ2-1; clone_size: NA; v_call: TRBV19; cdr3_aa: CASRWTSGVAEQFF; cdr3_nt: TGTGCCAGTAGATGGACTAGCGGGGTGGCTGAGCAGTTCTTC
d_call: NA; j_call: TRBJ1-2; clone_size: NA; v_call: TRBV2; cdr3_aa: CASLSNRANYGYTF; cdr3_nt: TGTGCCAGCCTTTCGAACAGGGCGAACTATGGCTACACCTTC
d_call: NA; j_call: TRBJ2-2; clone_size: NA; v_call: TRBV12-5; cdr3_aa: CASGLVTVAGELFF; cdr3_nt: TGTGCTAGTGGTTTGGTGACAGTAGCCGGGGAGCTGTTTTTT